One T cell receptor beta chain is described in this entry. Under the authors' procedure: How many nucleated cells were present was estimated from reference gene primer amplification. The repertoire was sequenced with immunoSEQ multiplex PCR; TCRdb's copy has only in-frame clones and lacks some. Clonal size and the V and J genes are those of that table, whereas D and trimming came from the DNA. The sample lists some 31,000 clones, about nine tenths occurring once. This entry comes from a study of blood T cell repertoires in COVID-19. Overall study context: T cells, B-cell-depleted T cells, or PBMCs supplied cDNA or gDNA.

Per the germline V gene, CDR1 is SGHRS and CDR2 is YFSETQ. This CDR3 contains 18 residues. The V segment lost 4 bases and the J segment 0 bases; nucleotides outside the gene matches: 4. The chain joins TRBV5-1 to TRBJ2-2, with 15 nucleotides matching TRBD2. The sequence came from a human donor with active COVID-19. The donor label of this sample is uncertain. Sequences were obtained from peripheral blood. The CDR3 bases are TGCGCCAGCAGCCGTGGGACTAGCGGGGGGCCGAACACCGGGGAGCTGTTTTTT. This encodes CASSRGTSGGPNTGELFF.